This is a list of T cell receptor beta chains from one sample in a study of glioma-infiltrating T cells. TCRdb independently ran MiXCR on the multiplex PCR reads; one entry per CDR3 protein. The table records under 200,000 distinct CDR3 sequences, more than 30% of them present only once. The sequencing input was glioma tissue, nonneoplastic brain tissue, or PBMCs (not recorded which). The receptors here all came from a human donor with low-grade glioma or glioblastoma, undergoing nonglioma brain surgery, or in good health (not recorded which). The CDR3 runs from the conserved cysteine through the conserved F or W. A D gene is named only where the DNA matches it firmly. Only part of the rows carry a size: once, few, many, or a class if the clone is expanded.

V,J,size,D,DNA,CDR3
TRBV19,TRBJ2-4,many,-,TGTGCCAGTAGTATAGCCTACTCTGTAAACATTCAGTACTTC,CASSIAYSVNIQYF
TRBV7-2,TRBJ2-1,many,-,TGTGCCAGCAGCTTACTCGCAGGCCACAATGAGCAGTTCTTC,CASSLLAGHNEQFF
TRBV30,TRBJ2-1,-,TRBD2,TGTGCCTGGACCCACGGACTAGCGGGAGGGCCCGGTGAGCAGTTCTTC,CAWTHGLAGGPGEQFF
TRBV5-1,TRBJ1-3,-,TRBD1,TGCGCCAGCAGCTTTACCGGGACAGGGACTGGAAACAACATATATTTT,CASSFTGTGTGNNIYF
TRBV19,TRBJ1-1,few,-,TGTGCCACCGTAAGAGACTATATCGGGACTGAAGCTTTCTTT,CATVRDYIGTEAFF
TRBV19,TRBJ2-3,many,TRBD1,TGTGCCAGTAGTATAGACGGGGACAGAAAAGGCACAGATACGCAGTATTTT,CASSIDGDRKGTDTQYF
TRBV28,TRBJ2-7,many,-,TGTGCCAGCAGAAACGCCCCAGGGCAAGGGGGCTCCTACGAGCAGTACTTC,CASRNAPGQGGSYEQYF
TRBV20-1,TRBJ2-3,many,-,TGCAGTGCTAGGCCGCAGACAGATACGCAGTATTTT,CSARPQTDTQYF
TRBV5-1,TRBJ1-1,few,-,TGCGCCAGCAGCTTGGGAGGAGCCCTGAACACTGAAGCTTTCTTT,CASSLGGALNTEAFF
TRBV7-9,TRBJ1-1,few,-,TGTGCCAGCAGCTTTTCCGGGAGGGGACGGACTGAAGCTTTCTTT,CASSFSGRGRTEAFF
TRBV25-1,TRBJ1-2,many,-,TGTGCCAGCAGCCCAAGGGGAGGTAACTATGGCTACACCTTC,CASSPRGGNYGYTF
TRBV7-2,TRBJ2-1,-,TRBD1,TGTGCCAGCAGCTTAGAGGGACAGGGTAGGCTTTTTGAGCAGTTCTTC,CASSLEGQGRLFEQFF
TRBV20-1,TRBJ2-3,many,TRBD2,TGCAGTGCTAGAGCTAGCGGTACAGATACGCAGTATTTT,CSARASGTDTQYF
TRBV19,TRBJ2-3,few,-,TGTGCCAGTACCTCAGTATTTGACTCCAACACAGATACGCAGTATTTT,CASTSVFDSNTDTQYF
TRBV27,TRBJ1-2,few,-,TGTGCCAGCAGTCAATCGGTTTGGGTCAGCTATGGCTACACCTTC,CASSQSVWVSYGYTF
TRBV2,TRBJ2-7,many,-,TGTGCCAGCAGATACACAGGAAACTCCTACGAGCAGTACTTC,CASRYTGNSYEQYF
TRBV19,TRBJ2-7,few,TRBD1,TGTGCCAGTAGAGCCGACAGGGTAAGCTACGAGCAGTACTTC,CASRADRVSYEQYF
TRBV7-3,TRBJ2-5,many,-,TGTGCCAGCAGCTTCGGGGGAGGGGGCCAAGAGACCCAGTACTTC,CASSFGGGGQETQYF
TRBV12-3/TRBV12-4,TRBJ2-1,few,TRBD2,TGTGCCAGCAGTTTCTACGGTAGCGGGAGAGTAGGTAATGAGCAGTTCTTC,CASSFYGSGRVGNEQFF
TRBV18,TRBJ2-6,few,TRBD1,TGTGCCAGCTCACCGAGGCAGACAGGGGGGATGGCTGGGGCCAACGTCCTGACTTTC,CASSPRQTGGMAGANVLTF
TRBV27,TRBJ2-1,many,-,TGTGCCAGCAGCCCCGGGAACCCAGATTACAATGAGCAGTTCTTC,CASSPGNPDYNEQFF
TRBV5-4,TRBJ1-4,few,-,TGTGCCAGCAGCAGTGACCATGGGGCCGATGAAAAACTGTTTTTT,CASSSDHGADEKLFF
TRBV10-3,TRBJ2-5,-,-,TGTGCCATCAGTGAGTCCAGCCAAGAGACCCAGTACTTC,CAISESSQETQYF
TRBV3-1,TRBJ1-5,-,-,TGTGCCAGCAGCCCCGCAACGAGTCAGCCCCAGCATTTT,CASSPATSQPQHF
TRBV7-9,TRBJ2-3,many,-,TGTGCCAGCAGCCCGACTAGTCGGGATACGCAGTATTTT,CASSPTSRDTQYF
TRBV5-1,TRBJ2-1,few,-,TGCGCCAGCAGCGAACAGGGTGTTAATGAGCAGTTCTTC,CASSEQGVNEQFF
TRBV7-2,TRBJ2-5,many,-,TGTGCCAGCAGCTTCGACGAGGAGACCCAGTACTTC,CASSFDEETQYF
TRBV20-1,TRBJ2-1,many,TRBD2,TGCAGTGCTGGGGGTTGGAGCGGGGTGACTAATGAGCAGTTCTTC,CSAGGWSGVTNEQFF
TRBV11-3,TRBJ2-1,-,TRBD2,TGTGCCAGCAGCCCTAGCGGAGATTCCTACAATGAGCAGTTCTTC,CASSPSGDSYNEQFF
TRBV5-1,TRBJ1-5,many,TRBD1,TGCGCCAGCAGCCTGACAGGGGGGAATCAGCCCCAGCATTTT,CASSLTGGNQPQHF
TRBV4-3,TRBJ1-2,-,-,TGCGCCAGCAGCCAAGATGATAGCCCGGCGGGCTACACCTTC,CASSQDDSPAGYTF
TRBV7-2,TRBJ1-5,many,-,TGTGCCAGCAGCCTCGACACTTATAGCAATCAGCCCCAGCATTTT,CASSLDTYSNQPQHF
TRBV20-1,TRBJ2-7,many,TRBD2,TGCAGTGCTAGAAGGCGCGGGAGTAGCTACGAGCAGTACTTC,CSARRRGSSYEQYF
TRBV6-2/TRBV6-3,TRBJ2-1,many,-,TGTGCCAGCGCTCGGGGTAGCGCCTTCAATGAGCAGTTCTTC,CASARGSAFNEQFF
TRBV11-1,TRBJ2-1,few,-,TGTGCCAGCAGCTTCGAAACGGACCGCGGCTATTACAATGAGCAGTTCTTC,CASSFETDRGYYNEQFF
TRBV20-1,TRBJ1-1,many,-,TGCAGTGCTAGAGATCCCGGGGGGCGGGAAACTGAAGCTTTCTTT,CSARDPGGRETEAFF
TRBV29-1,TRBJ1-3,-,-,TGCAGCGTGGAGGTACAACCTAACCCTGGAAACACCATATATTTT,CSVEVQPNPGNTIYF
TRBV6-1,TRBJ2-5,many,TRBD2,TGTGCCAGCGGACGACGACTAGCGGAAGAGACCCAGTACTTC,CASGRRLAEETQYF
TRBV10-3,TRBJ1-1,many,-,TGTGCCATCAGGAGGGAGATGAACACTGAAGCTTTCTTT,CAIRREMNTEAFF
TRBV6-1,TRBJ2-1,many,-,TGTGCCAGCGGGAAGGCCCCTCTCTACAATGAGCAGTTCTTC,CASGKAPLYNEQFF
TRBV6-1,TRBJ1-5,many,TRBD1,TGTGCCAGCAGGCCAGGGGGCGGACAGCCCCAGCATTTT,CASRPGGGQPQHF
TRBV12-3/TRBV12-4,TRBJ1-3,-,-,TGTGCCAGCAGCCCCTGGGCTGGAAACACCATATATTTT,CASSPWAGNTIYF
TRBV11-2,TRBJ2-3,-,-,TGTGCCAGCAGCCCAGGAGCGAGGGCAGATACGCAGTATTTT,CASSPGARADTQYF
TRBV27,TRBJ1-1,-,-,TGTGCCAGACCCCCGAACACTGAAGCTTTCTTT,CARPPNTEAFF
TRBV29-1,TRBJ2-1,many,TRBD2,TGCAGCGTCCGATTCCGGGACTACTACAATGAGCAGTTCTTC,CSVRFRDYYNEQFF
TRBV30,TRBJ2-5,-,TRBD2,TGTGCCTGGAGGACTAGCGGGAGTTTACGAGAGACCCAGTACTTC,CAWRTSGSLRETQYF